This T cell receptor (beta chain) was sequenced for a study of metastatic and nonmetastatic thyroid tumors. Study-level background: For malignant and benign thyroid patients, tumor or nodule tissue and blood were the sources whose repertoires were compared.

Thyroid surgery took place with no prior treatment in any patient. Comment on this clone: Antigen: not known.

The CDR3 has 13 amino acids. V lost 6 bases, J lost 1 base, and 6 bases lay in between. CDR1 and CDR2 (germline): MNHEY, SVGEGT. Authors' processing steps: In papillary thyroid cancer, a distant-metastasis classifier was built using CDR3 differences across clinicopathological groups. TCRdb re-analyzed the PCR reads using MiXCR. These V and J calls are TCRdb output, not the study's own analysis. The table lists over 15,000 clones, 3.7% of them singletons, with 20% to 30% in the top ten. Study-wide points: According to reports, the diversity of TCR beta was significantly higher in malignant thyroid tumors than in benign nodules, and this held in both blood and tumor samples.

This rearrangement joins TRBV6-2 or TRBV6-3 to TRBJ2-2; the D is unclear. The sample was tumor tissue. The source of this sequence is a female donor with papillary thyroid cancer or a benign thyroid nodule (not recorded which). Some clones in this sample may be carry-over from other donors' samples. The chain's CDR3 is CASSPKNTGELFF. DNA of the CDR3: TGTGCCAGCAGCCCCAAGAACACCGGGGAGCTGTTTTTT.